The rows below give T cell receptor beta chains drawn from one sample of a study of control samples from healthy donors and cancer patients. The repertoire was sequenced with immunoSEQ multiplex PCR; TCRdb's copy has only in-frame clones and lacks some. The table lists some 220,000 clones, around 94% of them singletons. The sequenced sample was blood. These receptors were obtained from a man in his fifties in good health. CDR3s include the opening cysteine and the closing phenylalanine or tryptophan. The D gene is left open where the match is weak. Clone size is given for some rows only: seen once, a few or many times, or a class if the clone is expanded.

>NA|NA|TRBJ1-5|TRBV28
CASSFRELGNQPQHF
TGTGCCAGCAGTTTCAGGGAATTGGGCAATCAGCCCCAGCATTTT
>TRBD1|NA|TRBJ1-2|TRBV19
CASAGGDYGYTF
TGTGCCAGTGCAGGGGGCGACTATGGCTACACCTTC
>NA|NA|TRBJ1-2|TRBV5-8
CASSLDRESLGYTF
TGTGCCAGCAGCTTGGACAGGGAGTCCCTTGGCTACACCTTC
>NA|NA|TRBJ1-2|TRBV2
CASSGSSGYTF
TGTGCCAGCAGCGGAAGTAGTGGCTACACCTTC
>NA|NA|TRBJ1-4|TRBV5-5
CASHLAQGTEKLFF
TGTGCCAGCCACCTCGCGCAGGGTACGGAAAAACTGTTTTTT
>NA|NA|TRBJ2-1|TRBV10-3
CASGEGRTYNEQFF
TGTGCCTCGGGAGAGGGTAGGACCTACAATGAGCAGTTCTTC
>NA|once|TRBJ1-2|TRBV7-9
CASSFPDRAMGYTF
TGTGCCAGCAGCTTCCCGGACCGAGCTATGGGCTACACCTTC
>NA|NA|TRBJ2-1|TRBV3-1/TRBV3-2
CASSQELPAVFGRSFF
TGTGCCAGCAGCCAAGAATTACCCGCCGTCTTCGGACGGTCGTTCTTC
>NA|once|TRBJ2-7|TRBV5-1
CASSRAGGTYEQYF
TGCGCCAGCAGCCGCGCAGGCGGCACCTACGAGCAGTACTTC
>NA|NA|TRBJ2-5|TRBV19
CASSIDQRKTQYF
TGTGCCAGTAGTATAGATCAAAGGAAGACCCAGTACTTC
>NA|NA|TRBJ1-1|TRBV28
CASSSPRGGAHRGAEAFF
TGTGCCAGCAGTTCCCCGCGGGGGGGGGCGCATCGGGGCGCTGAAGCTTTCTTT
>TRBD2|NA|TRBJ2-1|TRBV7-2
CASSSPGGGREQFF
TGTGCCAGCAGCTCCCCCGGGGGGGGTCGGGAGCAGTTCTTC
>NA|NA|TRBJ1-5|TRBV6-2/TRBV6-3
CASSYSAGIGNQPQHF
TGTGCCAGCAGTTACTCGGCGGGGATCGGAAATCAGCCCCAGCATTTT
>NA|NA|TRBJ2-1|TRBV5-1
CASSLGLEEQFF
TGCGCCAGCAGCCTTGGGTTGGAGGAGCAGTTCTTC
>TRBD1|NA|TRBJ1-2|TRBV10-3
CAIRTGTGDYGYTF
TGTGCCATCAGAACCGGGACAGGGGACTATGGCTACACCTTC
>NA|NA|TRBJ1-2|TRBV5-1
CASSPLGGSYGYTF
TGCGCCAGCAGCCCCCTCGGAGGAAGCTATGGCTACACCTTC
>NA|NA|TRBJ2-7|TRBV4-3
CASSQETAYEQYF
TGCGCCAGCAGCCAAGAAACAGCCTACGAGCAGTACTTC
>NA|once|TRBJ2-6|TRBV10-3
CASEGESGANVLTF
TGTGCCTCGGAGGGAGAATCTGGGGCCAACGTCCTGACTTTC
>TRBD1|NA|TRBJ2-2|TRBV18
CASSPQGQGTGELFF
TGTGCCAGCTCACCACAAGGACAGGGGACCGGGGAGCTGTTTTTT
>TRBD1|NA|TRBJ2-4|TRBV28
CASRDARGLAKNIQYF
TGTGCCAGCAGGGACGCCAGGGGGCTAGCCAAAAACATTCAGTACTTC
>NA|NA|TRBJ1-5|TRBV28
CASSLGPGAQHF
TGTGCCAGCAGCCTTGGGCCTGGGGCCCAGCATTTT
>NA|NA|TRBJ1-6|TRBV5-7
CASSLDVKNSPLHF
TGTGCCAGCAGCTTGGATGTAAAGAATTCACCCCTCCACTTT
>NA|NA|TRBJ1-1|TRBV5-1
CASSLVSNTEAFF
TGCGCCAGCAGCTTGGTATCGAACACTGAAGCTTTCTTT
>NA|NA|TRBJ1-1|TRBV9
CASSVDRGRAFF
TGTGCCAGCAGCGTAGATCGGGGTCGAGCTTTCTTT
>NA|NA|TRBJ1-1|TRBV28
CASSFSGVPTEAFF
TGTGCCAGCAGTTTTTCAGGTGTGCCCACTGAAGCTTTCTTT
>NA|NA|TRBJ1-1|TRBV6-5
CASSTGEGGGTEAFF
TGTGCCAGCAGTACCGGGGAGGGGGGAGGTACTGAAGCTTTCTTT
>NA|NA|TRBJ2-2|TRBV11-3
CASSPELGTGELFF
TGTGCCAGCAGCCCGGAGCTCGGGACCGGGGAGCTGTTTTTT
>NA|NA|TRBJ1-6|TRBV11-2
CASSSSGGKSPLHF
TGTGCCAGCAGCTCATCCGGGGGTAAGTCACCCCTCCACTTT
>NA|NA|TRBJ2-7|TRBV7-8
CASSLRQASYEQYF
TGTGCCAGCAGCCTCAGACAGGCTTCCTACGAGCAGTACTTC
>NA|NA|TRBJ2-2|TRBV28
CASIGAGTGELFF
TGTGCCAGCATAGGCGCCGGTACCGGGGAGCTGTTTTTT
>NA|NA|TRBJ1-1|TRBV5-8
CASSLSGVEAFF
TGTGCCAGCAGCCTCTCGGGGGTTGAAGCTTTCTTT
>TRBD1|NA|TRBJ1-5|TRBV5-1
CASSITGEGSQPQHF
TGCGCCAGCAGCATAACAGGGGAGGGTAGTCAGCCCCAGCATTTT
>NA|NA|TRBJ2-7|TRBV28
CASRLVGPYEQYF
TGTGCCAGCCGACTAGTTGGTCCCTACGAGCAGTACTTC
>NA|once|TRBJ1-2|TRBV7-9
CASSLPLGAGYTF
TGTGCCAGCAGCTTGCCGTTAGGGGCTGGCTACACCTTC
>NA|NA|TRBJ2-3|TRBV15
CATSRTGETTDTQYF
TGTGCCACCAGCAGGACGGGGGAGACGACAGATACGCAGTATTTT
>NA|NA|TRBJ2-5|TRBV28
CASSAAGALRETQYF
TGTGCCAGCAGTGCTGCGGGGGCGCTGAGGGAGACCCAGTACTTC
>NA|NA|TRBJ1-1|TRBV7-9
CASSPTGEAFF
TGTGCCAGCAGCCCGACGGGGGAAGCTTTCTTT
>TRBD1|NA|TRBJ1-1|TRBV29-1
CSVVRGLGAEAFF
TGCAGCGTTGTGAGGGGGCTGGGGGCTGAAGCTTTCTTT
>NA|NA|TRBJ2-5|TRBV7-2
CASSLGLSGETQYF
TGTGCCAGCAGCCTGGGATTGTCTGGGGAGACCCAGTACTTC
>NA|NA|TRBJ1-3|TRBV6-5
CASRVTRERGNTIYF
TGTGCCAGCAGAGTTACCCGGGAACGAGGAAACACCATATATTTT
>NA|NA|TRBJ1-4|TRBV18
CASSPRGLPIEKLFF
TGTGCCAGCTCACCACGGGGGTTGCCGATCGAAAAACTGTTTTTT
>NA|NA|TRBJ2-1|TRBV20-1
CSAVAVNEQFF
TGCAGTGCTGTGGCGGTAAATGAGCAGTTCTTC
>TRBD1|NA|TRBJ2-1|TRBV6-6
CASSPGQGSHEQFF
TGTGCCAGCAGCCCTGGACAGGGGTCCCATGAGCAGTTCTTC
>TRBD1|NA|TRBJ1-5|TRBV7-2
CASSLGQGSRQPQHF
TGTGCCAGCAGCTTAGGACAGGGAAGCAGACAGCCCCAGCATTTT
>NA|NA|TRBJ1-1|TRBV25-1
CASFHNLNTEAFF
TGTGCCAGTTTTCATAACTTGAACACTGAAGCTTTCTTT
>NA|NA|TRBJ2-1|TRBV3-1/TRBV3-2
CASSHLGGAEQFF
TGTGCCAGCAGCCATCTCGGGGGAGCCGAGCAGTTCTTC
>NA|NA|TRBJ1-5|TRBV28
CASSVGAENQPQHF
TGTGCCAGCAGCGTGGGGGCAGAGAATCAGCCCCAGCATTTT
>NA|NA|TRBJ1-2|TRBV2
CASSVEEGGYGYTF
TGTGCCAGCAGTGTCGAAGAGGGAGGCTATGGCTACACCTTC
>NA|NA|TRBJ2-7|TRBV4-2
CASSPMDSQSLYEQYF
TGTGCCAGCAGCCCGATGGACAGCCAGAGTCTTTACGAGCAGTACTTC